This is a list of T cell receptor beta chains from one sample in a study of CD8+ T cells in alopecia areata. TCRdb's copy holds only in-frame clones and misses some; the assay was immunoSEQ multiplex PCR. The data hold fewer than 40,000 clones, with nearly 55% observed a single time. Sequencing used CD4+ Tregs sorted from blood. The receptors were gathered from a human donor with alopecia areata. Both conserved end residues are part of each CDR3. Fields, in order: J gene, D gene, clone size, V gene, CDR3 protein, CDR3 DNA. The D gene is left open where the match is weak. For some rows the clone size is stated as once, few or many, or as a class when expanded; others skip it.

J: TRBJ1-5
D: -
size: -
V: TRBV7-2
CDR3: CASSQTARNQPQHF
DNA: TGTGCCAGCAGCCAGACAGCGAGGAATCAGCCCCAGCATTTT

J: TRBJ2-5
D: TRBD2
size: few
V: TRBV29-1
CDR3: CSVEGTSGGRQETQYF
DNA: TGCAGCGTTGAAGGGACTAGCGGGGGGCGGCAAGAGACCCAGTACTTC

J: TRBJ1-3
D: -
size: once
V: TRBV20-1
CDR3: CSARGGNTIYF
DNA: TGCAGTGCTAGAGGTGGAAACACCATATATTTT

J: TRBJ2-7
D: -
size: few
V: TRBV7-2
CDR3: CASSSPRSHEQYF
DNA: TGTGCCAGCAGCTCCCCCCGTAGCCACGAGCAGTACTTC

J: TRBJ1-2
D: -
size: -
V: TRBV4-1
CDR3: CASSGRMAYYGYTF
DNA: TGCGCCAGCAGCGGCCGTATGGCTTACTATGGCTACACCTTC

J: TRBJ2-1
D: TRBD1
size: -
V: TRBV7-3
CDR3: CASSPGGTGPYNEQFF
DNA: TGTGCCAGCAGCCCCGGGGGGACAGGGCCGTACAATGAGCAGTTCTTC

J: TRBJ2-1
D: -
size: -
V: TRBV19
CDR3: CASSLRTGEQFF
DNA: TGTGCCAGTAGTTTGAGAACCGGGGAGCAGTTCTTC

J: TRBJ2-1
D: TRBD2
size: medium-sized
V: TRBV10-3
CDR3: CATQPIAGSSYNEQFF
DNA: TGTGCCACACAACCTATAGCGGGAAGCTCCTACAATGAGCAGTTCTTC

J: TRBJ2-5
D: -
size: once
V: TRBV5-4
CDR3: CASSLAPKETQYF
DNA: TGTGCCAGCAGCTTGGCGCCGAAAGAGACCCAGTACTTC

J: TRBJ2-5
D: TRBD2
size: few
V: TRBV29-1
CDR3: CSVAGGRRGETQYF
DNA: TGCAGCGTTGCCGGGGGGAGAAGAGGAGAGACCCAGTACTTC

J: TRBJ2-2
D: TRBD2
size: few
V: TRBV11-1
CDR3: CASSSLAGAQGTGELFF
DNA: TGTGCCAGCAGCTCCCTAGCGGGGGCGCAAGGCACCGGGGAGCTGTTTTTT

J: TRBJ2-1
D: TRBD2
size: -
V: TRBV5-1
CDR3: CASSTEGAGGPVEQFF
DNA: TGCGCCAGCAGCACCGAGGGGGCGGGAGGGCCGGTTGAGCAGTTCTTC

J: TRBJ1-2
D: TRBD1
size: -
V: TRBV5-1
CDR3: CASSLGQGGYTF
DNA: TGCGCCAGCAGCTTGGGACAGGGTGGCTACACCTTC

J: TRBJ2-1
D: TRBD2
size: -
V: TRBV5-1
CDR3: CASSFSGSSYNEQFF
DNA: TGCGCCAGCAGTTTTAGCGGGAGCTCCTACAATGAGCAGTTCTTC

J: TRBJ2-2
D: TRBD2
size: -
V: TRBV29-1
CDR3: CSARGLAGENTGELFF
DNA: TGCAGCGCGCGTGGACTAGCGGGGGAAAACACCGGGGAGCTGTTTTTT

J: TRBJ1-3
D: -
size: few
V: TRBV5-1
CDR3: CASREASVTSGNTIYF
DNA: TGCGCCAGCAGAGAAGCCTCAGTTACCTCTGGAAACACCATATATTTT

J: TRBJ2-7
D: -
size: -
V: TRBV10-3
CDR3: CAISEPPRTYEQYF
DNA: TGTGCCATCAGTGAGCCCCCCCGTACCTACGAGCAGTACTTC

J: TRBJ1-3
D: -
size: -
V: TRBV6-6
CDR3: CASSYGGQSGNTIYF
DNA: TGTGCCAGCAGTTATGGGGGGCAGTCTGGAAACACCATATATTTT

J: TRBJ2-7
D: TRBD2
size: medium-sized
V: TRBV7-8
CDR3: CASSLRGAGYEQYF
DNA: TGTGCCAGCAGCCTGCGGGGGGCTGGCTACGAGCAGTACTTC

J: TRBJ1-5
D: -
size: -
V: TRBV6-6
CDR3: CASSPRGSGNQPQHF
DNA: TGTGCCAGCAGCCCCAGAGGGAGTGGCAATCAGCCCCAGCATTTT

J: TRBJ2-5
D: -
size: -
V: TRBV6-5
CDR3: CASRTGQETQYF
DNA: TGTGCCAGCAGGACAGGCCAAGAGACCCAGTACTTC

J: TRBJ1-1
D: -
size: -
V: TRBV6-5
CDR3: CASSRVLNTEAFF
DNA: TGTGCCAGCAGCAGGGTGCTGAACACTGAAGCTTTCTTT

J: TRBJ1-2
D: -
size: -
V: TRBV7-2
CDR3: CASSLESGANYGYTF
DNA: TGTGCCAGCAGCTTAGAGTCCGGAGCTAACTATGGCTACACCTTC

J: TRBJ2-3
D: -
size: -
V: TRBV20-1
CDR3: CSAARTDTQYF
DNA: TGCAGTGCTGCCCGCACAGATACGCAGTATTTT

J: TRBJ2-1
D: TRBD2
size: -
V: TRBV29-1
CDR3: CSVDPAGSWNEQFF
DNA: TGCAGCGTTGATCCAGCGGGGTCCTGGAATGAGCAGTTCTTC

J: TRBJ2-1
D: -
size: -
V: TRBV27
CDR3: CASRAQGRPYNEQFF
DNA: TGTGCCAGCAGGGCACAGGGTCGACCCTACAATGAGCAGTTCTTC

J: TRBJ1-2
D: TRBD1
size: once
V: TRBV29-1
CDR3: CSVEDWNRGRNYGYTF
DNA: TGCAGCGTTGAAGATTGGAACAGGGGGCGGAACTATGGCTACACCTTC

J: TRBJ2-7
D: TRBD1
size: -
V: TRBV2
CDR3: CASRADRGPYEQYF
DNA: TGTGCCAGCAGGGCCGACAGGGGGCCCTACGAGCAGTACTTC

J: TRBJ2-5
D: -
size: few
V: TRBV28
CDR3: CASSPPGTFWGTQYF
DNA: TGTGCCAGCAGTCCGCCCGGGACATTTTGGGGGACCCAGTACTTC

J: TRBJ2-5
D: TRBD1
size: -
V: TRBV18
CDR3: CASSPNPPTTGDILREQYF
DNA: TGTGCCAGCTCACCAAATCCCCCGACCACAGGGGACATCCTAAGAGAGCAGTACTTC

J: TRBJ2-2
D: -
size: -
V: TRBV2
CDR3: CASSPQGRNTGELFF
DNA: TGTGCCAGCAGTCCCCAGGGGAGGAACACCGGGGAGCTGTTTTTT

J: TRBJ2-7
D: TRBD2
size: -
V: TRBV2
CDR3: CASSSGLAVYEQYF
DNA: TGTGCCAGCAGTTCGGGACTAGCGGTCTACGAGCAGTACTTC